This TCR beta chain originates from a study of vaccination effects on CD4 cells after COVID-19. Study-wide background: Each person got two doses of an mRNA SARS-CoV-2 vaccine, BNT162b2 or mRNA-1273.

Once cultured for under 11 days, the cells underwent separation to obtain CD4+ T cells. Previously uninfected by SARS-CoV-2, the vaccine recipients also showed negative nucleocapsid antibodies. Broader study findings: Pronounced clonal contraction occurred in clones induced by infection and by vaccine late after vaccination. Healthy vaccinees' vaccine-induced clones included only 1 of 255 that recognized common cold coronaviruses.

Trimming removed 3 bases from V and 10 bases from J; junction bases left unmatched: 10. The germline CDR1 and CDR2 sequences are LNHDA and SQIVND (reference sequence). The length of the CDR3 is 14 residues. This clone came up a few times. Its antigen is currently unknown. Sequencing used immunoSEQ multiplex PCR; TCRdb keeps in-frame clones, though not all of them. The sample carries some 36,000 clones, around 67% recorded once. The sequencing used CD4+ T cells from PBMCs cultured without peptide, collected before COVID-19 vaccination. This TCR was recovered from a human donor who received a COVID-19 vaccine. The chain has TRBV19 and TRBJ1-1; 8 bases map to TRBD1. Here the CDR3 reads CASSIYDRDRRAFF. The CDR3 DNA reads as TGTGCCAGTAGTATCTACGACCGGGACAGGAGAGCTTTCTTT.